The clone carrying this T cell receptor beta chain was found many times. Its antigen is as yet unknown. The entry originates in a study of breast tumors, draining lymph nodes, adjacent tissues. CDR3 length: 18 residues. Germline loops: CDR1 MNHEY, CDR2 SVGEGT. V trimming: 6 bases; J trimming: 5 bases; junction bases outside the gene matches: 17. Findings and caveats of the study: Tumor TCR diversity was below lymph nodes but above nontumor tissue. Compared with basal-like, luminal-like tumors shared significantly more repertoire with nontumor tissue. Tumor T cell lymph node origin was a supported hypothesis, not proven.

TCRdb passed the multiplex PCR reads through MiXCR, listing each CDR3 protein once. The profile shows about 89,000 distinct CDR3 sequences, approximately 30% of them singletons. Axillary draining lymph nodes of breast cancer patients supplied the node samples. The chain joins TRBV6-2 or TRBV6-3 to TRBJ1-5, with 9 bases aligning to TRBD1. Input material: axillary lymph node tissue. This sequence was found in a female donor with breast cancer. Some clones in this sample may be carry-over from other donors' samples. For the CDR3, the DNA is TGTGCCAGCAGAAAAGAAACCCCGGGACAGGGTTTTCATCAGCCCCAGCATTTT. This gives the protein CASRKETPGQGFHQPQHF.